These 29 T cell receptor beta chains were all obtained from the same sample, sequenced in a study of T cell repertoires in cytomegalovirus infection (dated by TCRdb to the late 2010s). What the treatment or condition label conveys for this sample: in vitro stimulation with specific CMV peptide epitopes to enrich CMV-specific T cells. Reads for this sample came from an Illumina HiSeq 1500. TCRdb reworked the public reads: Q25 trimming with fastp, MiXCR clone assembly, productive beta chains retained. Rows with one shared CDR3 protein collapse into an entry with the most common genes and DNA. The sample records a few hundred thousand distinct CDR3 sequences, around a third of which are singletons. The ten largest clones take up 17% of the sample. For these TCRs, the target antigens are not known. The specimen was cultured PBMCs, collected from culture after CMV antigen stimulation. The origin of the receptors is a human donor in good health (CMV status not recorded). Some clones in this sample may be carry-over from other donors' samples.

The genes are TRBV15 and TRBJ1-1; D unresolved. The V end lost 5 bases, the J end lost 1 base, and 5 bases lay between the germline ends. This CDR3 has 12 residues. Germline V gene lookup returns CDR1 LNHNV and CDR2 YYDKDF (reference sequence). The CDR3 DNA follows: TGTGCCACCAGCGATGCGAACACTGAAGCTTTCTTT. It is translated as CATSDANTEAFF.

V gene TRBV20-1 combines with J gene TRBJ2-1; a possible D gene is TRBD2 (5 bases). Germline values: CDR1 DFQATT, CDR2 SNEGSKA (reference sequence). V lost 4 bases and J 4 bases, leaving 11 bases between the germline ends. The CDR3 runs 13 residues. The CDR3 sequence is CSATPGGYNEQFF. The CDR3 DNA reads as TGCAGTGCTACCCCGGGCGGGTACAATGAGCAGTTCTTC.

In its sample, this clonotype was seen a few times. The chain is built from TRBV18 and TRBJ1-1, with 8 nucleotides matching TRBD1. Looked up from germline, CDR1 is KGHSH and CDR2 is LQKENI. The CDR3 length is 15 residues. V shed 6 bases, J shed 4 bases, and the junction held 10 bases outside the gene matches. This CDR3 is CASSPKQGAITEAFF. DNA for the CDR3: TGTGCCAGCTCCCCTAAGCAGGGGGCTATCACTGAAGCTTTCTTT.

This clonotype was seen only a few times. The chain combines TRBV6-2 or TRBV6-3 with TRBJ1-5; 7 bases map to TRBD1. There are 14 residues in the CDR3. Trimming cost V 6 bases and J 5 bases; bases outside gene matches: 7. Germline CDR1 MNHEY, CDR2 SVGEGT. The CDR3 nucleotides read TGTGCCAGCAGAAGACAGGGCCCTCATCAGCCCCAGCATTTT. This gives the protein CASRRQGPHQPQHF.

The CDR3 bases are TGTGCCAGCAGCTTCCCTCGGGGTGAAGCTTTCTTT. This sequence encodes CASSFPRGEAFF. The genes are TRBV11-3 and TRBJ1-1, with D hard to call. Germline loops: CDR1 SGHNT, CDR2 YENEEA. V dropped 3 bases and J dropped 7 bases, with 9 bases sitting between them. The CDR3 has 12 residues.

The chain couples TRBV12-3 or TRBV12-4 to TRBJ1-6; no clear D. The CDR3 has 16 amino acids. The V gene lost 5 bases and the J gene lost 0 bases, with 11 bases spanning the gap. This CDR3 is CASSRGLGSYNSPLHF. DNA of the CDR3: TGTGCCAGCAGTAGAGGGTTGGGCTCCTATAATTCACCCCTCCACTTT.

This rearrangement joins TRBV20-1 to TRBJ1-1, with D unclear. The V and J ends lost 5 bases and 3 bases respectively, with 31 bases between them. In germline, CDR1 is DFQATT, CDR2 SNEGSKA (reference sequence). The CDR3 is 19 amino acids. CDR3 protein: CSAPDINPTNLWGDTEAFF. In DNA, the CDR3 is TGCAGTGCTCCCGATATCAACCCTACAAACCTCTGGGGTGACACTGAAGCTTTCTTT.

This clonotype was observed a few times. The chain joins TRBV13 to TRBJ2-1; TRBD2 might be the D (5 bases). The germline CDR1 and CDR2 sequences are PRHDT and FYEKMQ (reference sequence). The CDR3 is made up of 14 amino acids. The ends were cut back, 3 bases at V and 3 bases at J, with 9 bases in the middle. The CDR3 DNA follows: TGTGCCAGCAGCTTTCGGGGAAACTACAATGAGCAGTTCTTC. It is translated as CASSFRGNYNEQFF.

The chain combines TRBV7-4 with TRBJ1-3; 8 nucleotides match TRBD1. The CDR3 extends over 14 amino acids. V trimming: 6 bases; J trimming: 3 bases; junction bases outside the gene matches: 4. Germline CDR1 reads SGHVT; CDR2 reads SQSDAQ. CDR3 loop: CASRDGTGGNTIYF. In DNA form, the CDR3 reads TGTGCCAGCAGGGATGGGACAGGTGGAAACACCATATATTTT.

The chain is built from TRBV19 and TRBJ2-2, with D perhaps matching TRBD2 (6 bases). Trimming removed 3 bases from V and 5 bases from J, with 10 bases in between. There are 14 residues in the CDR3. Germline V lookup: CDR1 LNHDA, CDR2 SQIVND (reference sequence). In nucleotides, the CDR3 is TGTGCCAGTAGTATGGGAGGAGATACCGGGGAGCTGTTTTTT. Translation gives CASSMGGDTGELFF.

This clonotype was found many times. The V and J genes are TRBV7-2 and TRBJ1-1; D unclear. The CDR3 spans 11 residues. Germline V gene lookup returns CDR1 SGHTA and CDR2 FQGNSA. Trimming left V 6 bases short and J 2 bases short, with 4 bases between. The CDR3 region is CASRINTEAFF. As DNA, the CDR3 is TGTGCCAGCAGAATTAACACTGAAGCTTTCTTT.

The chain joins TRBV3-1 to TRBJ2-1, with 13 bases lining up with TRBD2. The CDR3 has 16 amino acids. Trimming took 1 base from V and 9 from J; bases not matched to a gene: 6. Germline-derived CDR1 and CDR2 are LGHDT and YNNKEL (reference sequence). In DNA, the CDR3 is TGTGCCAGCAGCCAAGGGGGGACTAGCGGGATCGTTGAGCAGTTCTTC. The encoded protein is CASSQGGTSGIVEQFF.

This chain joins TRBV5-5 and TRBJ2-3; TRBD1 matches 7 bases. Losses at the gene ends were 3 bases for V and 2 bases for J; bases not matched to a gene: 6. The germline gives CDR1 SGHKS, CDR2 YYEKEE (reference sequence). CDR3 length: 15 amino acids. The CDR3 loop is CASSSPGQLTDTQYF. Here the CDR3 DNA reads TGTGCCAGCAGCTCCCCGGGACAGCTCACAGATACGCAGTATTTT.

At least ten counts were recorded for this clonotype. CDR3 DNA sequence: TGTGCCAGCAGCTCAGAGAGGGAGAGAAATCAGCCCCAGCATTTT. Its protein product is CASSSERERNQPQHF. The rearrangement links TRBV7-2 to TRBJ1-5, with D hard to call. The length of the CDR3 is 15 residues. Germline loops: CDR1 SGHTA, CDR2 FQGNSA. Trimming cost V 4 bases and J 4 bases, with 14 bases left between them. Full variable domain (outside the CDR3, taken from reference TRBV7-2 and TRBJ1-5): GAGVSQSPSNKVTEKGKDVELRCDPISGHTALYWYRQSLGQGLEFLIYFQGNSAPDKSGLPSDRFSAERTGGSVSTLTIQRTQQEDSAVYLCASSSERERNQPQHFGDGTRLSIL.

This clonotype was counted between two and nine times. The chain links TRBV7-2 to TRBJ2-1, with 9 bases that match TRBD2. The V gene's germline CDR1 is SGHTA and CDR2 FQGNSA. The CDR3 consists of 15 residues. J gave up 8 bases and V 5 bases, and 10 bases lay outside the gene matches. Written as DNA, the CDR3 is TGTGCCAGCAGCCCGTTAGCGGGAGTTGTCGATGAGCAGTTCTTC. Protein: CASSPLAGVVDEQFF.

The genes are TRBV19 and TRBJ1-1; no clear D gene. This CDR3 spans 13 amino acids. The germline V gene has CDR1 LNHDA and CDR2 SQIVND (reference sequence). V gave up 8 bases and J gave up 1 base, with 11 bases separating them. The chain's CDR3 is CASLNLENTEAFF. Written as DNA, the CDR3 is TGTGCCAGTCTCAACTTGGAGAACACTGAAGCTTTCTTT.

The chain links TRBV19 to TRBJ1-6; 7 bases map to TRBD1. Germline CDR1 is LNHDA and CDR2 is SQIVND (reference sequence). V gave up 9 bases and J gave up 6 bases; unmatched junction bases: 11. CDR3 length: 15 residues. This CDR3 reads CASDPTGQLNSPLHF. The DNA for the CDR3 is TGTGCCAGCGACCCGACGGGACAGCTTAATTCACCCCTCCACTTT.

There are many counts of this clonotype. The chain employs TRBV7-2 and TRBJ2-5; the match to TRBD2 covers 11 bases. Trimming took 0 bases from V and 4 from J; bases not matched to a gene: 4. The CDR3 has 16 amino acids. Germline V gives CDR1 SGHTA, CDR2 FQGNSA. CDR3 region: CASSLAGLAGAETQYF. CDR3 coding DNA: TGTGCCAGCAGCTTAGCTGGACTAGCGGGTGCAGAGACCCAGTACTTC.

There are a few counts of this clonotype. The rearrangement joins TRBV4-1 to TRBJ2-1; D tentatively reads TRBD1 or TRBD2 (5 bases each). V was trimmed by 3 bases and J by 7 bases, leaving 16 bases between them. The length of the CDR3 is 15 residues. CDR1 and CDR2 (germline): MGHRA, YSYEKL. The CDR3 protein is CASSHNGKGRNEQFF. The CDR3 bases are TGCGCCAGCAGCCATAACGGGAAGGGACGGAATGAGCAGTTCTTC.

This clonotype was seen only a few times. V and J are TRBV7-6 and TRBJ2-1; D is possibly TRBD1 (6 bases). V shed 4 bases and J shed 9 bases, with 19 bases lying between them. The CDR3 is 15 residues long. CDR1 SGHVS and CDR2 FNYEAQ come from the germline V gene. The CDR3 DNA follows: TGTGCCAGCAGCTCGCCCTCCACAGGGACCGGTGAGCAGTTCTTC. This gives the protein CASSSPSTGTGEQFF. The full variable domain, in which reference TRBV7-6 and TRBJ2-1 provide the parts outside the CDR3, is GAGVSQSPRYKVTKRGQDVALRCDPISGHVSLYWYRQALGQGPEFLTYFNYEAQQDKSGLPNDRFSAERPEGSISTLTIQRTEQRDSAMYRCASSSPSTGTGEQFFGPGTRLTVL.

The chain carries TRBV7-9 and TRBJ2-5; possible D gene TRBD2, 5 bases. CDR1 is SEHNR and CDR2 is FQNEAQ in the germline V gene (reference sequence). V was cut by 1 base and J by 3 bases, with 15 bases left in between. CDR3 length: 16 amino acids. DNA of the CDR3: TGTGCCAGCAGCTTAGGCCCCGCCTGGGGAGAAGAGACCCAGTACTTC. It encodes CASSLGPAWGEETQYF.

The V call is TRBV7-9, the J call TRBJ1-1, with 8 bases aligning to TRBD1. CDR1 is SEHNR, CDR2 FQNEAQ, per germline (reference sequence). This CDR3 has 15 amino acids. V trimming: 8 bases; J trimming: 3 bases; junction bases outside the gene matches: 11. CDR3 nucleotide sequence: TGTGCCAGCTCAGGCCGTGGACAGGGTGACACTGAAGCTTTCTTT. Translating it yields CASSGRGQGDTEAFF.

The chain combines TRBV4-2 with TRBJ2-7, with a tentative D call TRBD2 (6 bases). The CDR3 extends over 15 amino acids. Trimming shortened V by 0 bases and J by 3 bases, and 12 bases separated the two germline ends. Germline assignment: CDR1 LGHNA and CDR2 YNFKEQ. This chain's CDR3 is CASSQEWGDGYEQYF. CDR3 DNA: TGTGCCAGCAGCCAAGAGTGGGGGGACGGCTACGAGCAGTACTTC.

This rearrangement joins TRBV7-9 to TRBJ2-3; no firm D call. The CDR3 consists of 14 residues. V dropped 6 bases and J dropped 5 bases, with 15 bases sitting between them. Per the germline V gene, CDR1 is SEHNR and CDR2 is FQNEAQ (reference sequence). The CDR3: CASRLPQSGDTQYF. In DNA, the CDR3 is TGTGCCAGCAGATTACCTCAGAGTGGAGATACGCAGTATTTT. Using reference TRBV7-9 and TRBJ2-3 for the parts outside the CDR3, the full variable domain is DTGVSQNPRHKITKRGQNVTFRCDPISEHNRLYWYRQTLGQGPEFLTYFQNEAQLEKSRLLSDRFSAERPKGSFSTLEIQRTEQGDSAMYLCASRLPQSGDTQYFGPGTRLTVL.

In this sample, this clonotype turned up a few times. This chain connects TRBV11-2 to TRBJ2-1; 9 positions agree with TRBD2. Germline trimming cut 1 base from V and 7 bases from J; bases unmatched to any gene: 5. Germline CDR1 and CDR2: SGHAT and FQNNGV. The CDR3 length is 15 residues. CDR3 sequence reads: CASSLVGGRANEQFF. Written as DNA, the CDR3 is TGTGCCAGCAGCTTAGTAGGCGGGAGGGCGAATGAGCAGTTCTTC.

This clonotype was recorded a few times. The chain links TRBV7-6 to TRBJ2-1, with 7 nucleotides matching TRBD2. The germline V gene encodes CDR1 SGHVS and CDR2 FNYEAQ. The V and J ends lost 5 bases and 7 bases, in that order; junction bases with no gene match: 11. There are 15 residues in the CDR3. CDR3 DNA: TGTGCCAGCAGCCCAAGCCACTCTAGCGGAAATGAGCAGTTCTTC. Translating it yields CASSPSHSSGNEQFF.

This clonotype was counted many times. The V gene is TRBV12-3 or TRBV12-4, the J gene TRBJ1-1, with D unresolved. The V gene lost 6 bases and the J gene lost 7 bases, with 12 bases spanning the gap. This CDR3 spans 12 amino acids. CDR3 sequence (DNA): TGTGCCAGCAGCGACGAGGGTCTTGAAGCTTTCTTT. It specifies CASSDEGLEAFF.

The table lists this clonotype with a count of one. This sequence joins TRBV19 and TRBJ1-1; D gene uncertain. The CDR3 extends over 12 amino acids. Trimming took off 7 bases at V and 1 base at J, with 7 bases between the two ends. Germline V gene lookup returns CDR1 LNHDA and CDR2 SQIVND (reference sequence). The CDR3 region is CASKLENTEAFF. The CDR3, as DNA: TGTGCCAGTAAGTTAGAGAACACTGAAGCTTTCTTT.

The J gene is TRBJ2-1, the V gene TRBV7-2; 8 nucleotides agree with TRBD2. Germline-derived CDR1 and CDR2 are SGHTA and FQGNSA. The CDR3 length is 15 residues. The V and J ends lost 1 base and 8 bases, in that order; junction bases with no gene match: 7. The CDR3 sequence: CASSLDGRAGDEQFF. The CDR3 DNA reads as TGTGCCAGCAGCTTAGACGGGAGGGCCGGCGATGAGCAGTTCTTC.